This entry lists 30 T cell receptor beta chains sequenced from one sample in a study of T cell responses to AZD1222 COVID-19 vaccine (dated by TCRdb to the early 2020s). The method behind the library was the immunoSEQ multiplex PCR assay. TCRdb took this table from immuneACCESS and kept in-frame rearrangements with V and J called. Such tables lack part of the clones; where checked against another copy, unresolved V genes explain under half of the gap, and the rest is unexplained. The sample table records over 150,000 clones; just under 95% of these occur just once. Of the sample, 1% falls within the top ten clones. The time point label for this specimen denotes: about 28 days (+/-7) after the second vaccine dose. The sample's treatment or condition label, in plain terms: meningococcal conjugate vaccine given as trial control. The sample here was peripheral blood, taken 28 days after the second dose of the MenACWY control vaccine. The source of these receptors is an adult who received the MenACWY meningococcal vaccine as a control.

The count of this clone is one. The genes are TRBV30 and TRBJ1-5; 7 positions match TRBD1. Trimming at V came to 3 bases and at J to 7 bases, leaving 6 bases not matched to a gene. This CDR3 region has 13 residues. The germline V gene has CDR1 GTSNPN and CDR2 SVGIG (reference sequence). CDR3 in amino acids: CAWSRGMGQPQHF. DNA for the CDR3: TGTGCCTGGAGCAGGGGGATGGGACAGCCCCAGCATTTT.

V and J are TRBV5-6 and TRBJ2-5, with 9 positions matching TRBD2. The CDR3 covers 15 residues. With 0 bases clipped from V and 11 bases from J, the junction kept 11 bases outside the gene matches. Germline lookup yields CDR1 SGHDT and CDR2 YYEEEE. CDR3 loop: CASSLGPGLAVPQYF. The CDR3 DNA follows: TGTGCCAGCAGCTTGGGACCGGGACTAGCCGTTCCGCAGTACTTC.

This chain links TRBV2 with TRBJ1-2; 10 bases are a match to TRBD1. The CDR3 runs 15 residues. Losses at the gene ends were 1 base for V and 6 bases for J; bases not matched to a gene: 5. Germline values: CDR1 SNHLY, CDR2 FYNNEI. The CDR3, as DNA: TGTGCCAGCAGTGAAGAAACCGGGACAGGGGATGGCTACACCTTC. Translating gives CASSEETGTGDGYTF.

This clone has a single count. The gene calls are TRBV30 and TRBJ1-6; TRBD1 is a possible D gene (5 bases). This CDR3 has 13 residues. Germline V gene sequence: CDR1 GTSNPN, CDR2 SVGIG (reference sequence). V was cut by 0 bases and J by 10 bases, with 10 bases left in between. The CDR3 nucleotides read TGTGCCTGGAGTGTTGGGGGTAGCTCACCCCTCCACTTT. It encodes CAWSVGGSSPLHF.

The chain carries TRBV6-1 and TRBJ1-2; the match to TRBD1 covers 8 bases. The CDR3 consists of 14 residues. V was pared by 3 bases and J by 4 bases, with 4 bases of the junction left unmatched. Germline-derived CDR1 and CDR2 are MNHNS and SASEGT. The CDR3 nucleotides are TGTGCCAGCAGTGATATACAGGGGGGCTATGGCTACACCTTC. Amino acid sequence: CASSDIQGGYGYTF.

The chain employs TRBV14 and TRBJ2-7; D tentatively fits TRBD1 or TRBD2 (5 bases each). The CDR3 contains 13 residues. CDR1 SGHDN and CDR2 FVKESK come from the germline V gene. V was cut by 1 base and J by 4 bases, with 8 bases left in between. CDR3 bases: TGTGCCAGCAGCCAAGTCGGGGCGTACGAGCAGTACTTC. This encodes CASSQVGAYEQYF.

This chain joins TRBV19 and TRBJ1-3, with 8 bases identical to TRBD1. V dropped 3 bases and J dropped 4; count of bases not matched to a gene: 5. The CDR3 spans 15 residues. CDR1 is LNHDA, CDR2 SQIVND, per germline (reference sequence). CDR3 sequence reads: CASSISGQGGNTIYF. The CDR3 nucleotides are TGTGCCAGTAGTATCTCCGGACAGGGAGGAAACACCATATATTTT. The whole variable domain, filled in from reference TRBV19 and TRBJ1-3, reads DGGITQSPKYLFRKEGQNVTLSCEQNLNHDAMYWYRQDPGQGLRLIYYSQIVNDFQKGDIAEGYSVSREKKESFPLTVTSAQKNPTAFYLCASSISGQGGNTIYFGEGSWLTVV.

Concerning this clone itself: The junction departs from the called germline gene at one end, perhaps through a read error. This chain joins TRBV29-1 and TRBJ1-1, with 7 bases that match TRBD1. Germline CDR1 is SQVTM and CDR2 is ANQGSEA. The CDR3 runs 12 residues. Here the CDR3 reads CSVGQRNTESFF. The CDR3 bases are TGCAGCGTGGGACAGAGGAACACTGAATCTTTCTTT.

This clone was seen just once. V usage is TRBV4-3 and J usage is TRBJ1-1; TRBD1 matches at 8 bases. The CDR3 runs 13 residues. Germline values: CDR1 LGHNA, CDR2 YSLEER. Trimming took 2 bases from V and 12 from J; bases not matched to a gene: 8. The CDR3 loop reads CASSQIPGQATFF. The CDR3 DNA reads TGCGCCAGCAGCCAAATACCGGGACAGGCAACTTTCTTT.

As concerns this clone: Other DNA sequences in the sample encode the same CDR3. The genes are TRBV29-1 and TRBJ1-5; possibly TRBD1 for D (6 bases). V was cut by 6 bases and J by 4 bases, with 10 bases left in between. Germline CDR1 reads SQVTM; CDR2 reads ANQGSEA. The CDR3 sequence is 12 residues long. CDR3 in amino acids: CSVGGGNQPQHF. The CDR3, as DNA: TGCAGCGTAGGAGGGGGGAATCAGCCCCAGCATTTT.

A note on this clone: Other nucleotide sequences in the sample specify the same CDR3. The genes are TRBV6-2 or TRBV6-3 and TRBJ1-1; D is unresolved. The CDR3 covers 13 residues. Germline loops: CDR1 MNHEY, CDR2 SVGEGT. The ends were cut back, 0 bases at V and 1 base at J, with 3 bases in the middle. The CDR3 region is CASSYSQNTEAFF. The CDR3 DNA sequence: TGTGCCAGCAGTTACTCACAGAACACTGAAGCTTTCTTT.

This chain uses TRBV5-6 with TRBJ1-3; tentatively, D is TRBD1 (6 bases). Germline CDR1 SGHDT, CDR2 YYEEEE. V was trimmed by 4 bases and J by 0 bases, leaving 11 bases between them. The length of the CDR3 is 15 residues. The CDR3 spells CASSIQGASGNTIYF. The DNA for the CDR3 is TGTGCCAGCAGCATACAGGGAGCCTCTGGAAACACCATATATTTT.

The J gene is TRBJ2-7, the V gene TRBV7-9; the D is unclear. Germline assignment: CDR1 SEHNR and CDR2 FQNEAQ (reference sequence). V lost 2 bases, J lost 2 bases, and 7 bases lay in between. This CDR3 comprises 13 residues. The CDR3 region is CASSLSETYEQYF. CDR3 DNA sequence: TGTGCCAGCAGCTTATCAGAAACCTACGAGCAGTACTTC.

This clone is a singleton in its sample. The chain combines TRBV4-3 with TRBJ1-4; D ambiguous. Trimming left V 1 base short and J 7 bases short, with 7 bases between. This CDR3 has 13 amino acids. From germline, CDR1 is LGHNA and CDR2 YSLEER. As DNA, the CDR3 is TGCGCCAGCAGCCAAGTGAAGTCTGAAAAACTGTTTTTT. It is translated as CASSQVKSEKLFF.

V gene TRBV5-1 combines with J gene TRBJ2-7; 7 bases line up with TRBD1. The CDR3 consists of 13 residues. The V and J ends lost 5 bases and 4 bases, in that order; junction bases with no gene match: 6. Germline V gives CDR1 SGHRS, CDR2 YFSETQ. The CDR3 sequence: CASRDTGEYEQYF. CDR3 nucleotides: TGCGCCAGCAGGGACACAGGGGAGTACGAGCAGTACTTC.

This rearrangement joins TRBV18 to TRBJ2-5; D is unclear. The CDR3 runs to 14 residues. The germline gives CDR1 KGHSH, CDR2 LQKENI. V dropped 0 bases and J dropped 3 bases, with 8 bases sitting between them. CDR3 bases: TGTGCCAGCTCACCACCGATGGTTAAAGAGACCCAGTACTTC. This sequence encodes CASSPPMVKETQYF.

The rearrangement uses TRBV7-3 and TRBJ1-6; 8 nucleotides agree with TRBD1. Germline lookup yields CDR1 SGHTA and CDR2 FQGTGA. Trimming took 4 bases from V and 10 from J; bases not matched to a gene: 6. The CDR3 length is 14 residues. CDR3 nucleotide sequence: TGTGCCAGCAGCTCCGGACAGGGAAGATCACCCCTCCACTTT. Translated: CASSSGQGRSPLHF.

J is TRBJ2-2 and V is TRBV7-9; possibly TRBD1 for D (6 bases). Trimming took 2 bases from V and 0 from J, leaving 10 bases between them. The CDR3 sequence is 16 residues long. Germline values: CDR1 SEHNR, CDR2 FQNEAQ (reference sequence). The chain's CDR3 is CASSLRQAPNTGELFF. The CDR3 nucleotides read TGTGCCAGCAGCTTAAGACAGGCGCCGAACACCGGGGAGCTGTTTTTT.

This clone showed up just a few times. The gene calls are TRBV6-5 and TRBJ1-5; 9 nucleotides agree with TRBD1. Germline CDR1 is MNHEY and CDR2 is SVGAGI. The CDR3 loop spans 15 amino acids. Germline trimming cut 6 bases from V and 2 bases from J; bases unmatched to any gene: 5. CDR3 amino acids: CASRVWTGGNQPQHF. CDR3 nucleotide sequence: TGTGCCAGCAGGGTCTGGACAGGGGGCAATCAGCCCCAGCATTTT.

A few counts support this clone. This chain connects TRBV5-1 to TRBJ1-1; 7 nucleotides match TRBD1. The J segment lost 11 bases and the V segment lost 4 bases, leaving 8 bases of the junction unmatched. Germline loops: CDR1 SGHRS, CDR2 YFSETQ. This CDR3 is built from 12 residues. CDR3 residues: CASSPQGSGAFF. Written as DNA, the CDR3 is TGCGCCAGCAGCCCACAGGGGAGCGGGGCTTTCTTT.

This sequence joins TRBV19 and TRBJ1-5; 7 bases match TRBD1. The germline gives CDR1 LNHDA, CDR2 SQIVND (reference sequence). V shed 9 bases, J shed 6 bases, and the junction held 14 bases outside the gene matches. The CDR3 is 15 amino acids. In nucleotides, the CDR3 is TGTGCCAGCCGGAGGGAGGAGGGGGCGGTTCAGCCCCAGCATTTT. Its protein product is CASRREEGAVQPQHF.

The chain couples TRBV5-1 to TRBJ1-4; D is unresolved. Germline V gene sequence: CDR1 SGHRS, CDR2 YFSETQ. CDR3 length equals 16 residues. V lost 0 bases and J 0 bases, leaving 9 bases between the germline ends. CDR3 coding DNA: TGCGCCAGCAGCTTGGGCCCCAGTGCAACTAATGAAAAACTGTTTTTT. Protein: CASSLGPSATNEKLFF.

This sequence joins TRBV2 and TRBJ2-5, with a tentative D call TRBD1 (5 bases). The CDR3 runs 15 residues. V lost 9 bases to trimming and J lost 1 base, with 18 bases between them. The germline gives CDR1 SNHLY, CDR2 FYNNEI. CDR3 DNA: TGTGCCAGTCAGGGTGGGTCCCAAGGCCAAGAGACCCAGTACTTC. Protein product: CASQGGSQGQETQYF.

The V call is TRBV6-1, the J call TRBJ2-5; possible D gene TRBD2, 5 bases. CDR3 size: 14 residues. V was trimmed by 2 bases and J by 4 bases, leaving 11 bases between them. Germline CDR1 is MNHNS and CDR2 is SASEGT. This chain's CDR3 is CASSERGRGETQYF. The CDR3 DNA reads TGTGCCAGCAGTGAACGGGGTAGAGGAGAGACCCAGTACTTC.

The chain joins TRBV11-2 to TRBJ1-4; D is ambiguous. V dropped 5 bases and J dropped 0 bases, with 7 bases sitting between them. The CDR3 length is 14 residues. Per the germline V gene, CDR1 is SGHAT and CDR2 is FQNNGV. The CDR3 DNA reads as TGTGCCAGCAGCCCCGCCACAACTAATGAAAAACTGTTTTTT. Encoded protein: CASSPATTNEKLFF. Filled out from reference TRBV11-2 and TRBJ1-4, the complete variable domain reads EAGVAQSPRYKIIEKRQSVAFWCNPISGHATLYWYQQILGQGPKLLIQFQNNGVVDDSQLPKDRFSAERLKGVDSTLKIQPAKLEDSAVYLCASSPATTNEKLFFGSGTQLSVL.

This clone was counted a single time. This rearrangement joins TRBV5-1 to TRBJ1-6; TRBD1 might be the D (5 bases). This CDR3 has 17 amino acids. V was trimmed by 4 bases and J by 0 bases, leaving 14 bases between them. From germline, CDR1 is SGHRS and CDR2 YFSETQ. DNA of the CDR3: TGCGCCAGCAGCCCGGGACTCCAGAGCTCCTATAATTCACCCCTCCACTTT. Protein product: CASSPGLQSSYNSPLHF.

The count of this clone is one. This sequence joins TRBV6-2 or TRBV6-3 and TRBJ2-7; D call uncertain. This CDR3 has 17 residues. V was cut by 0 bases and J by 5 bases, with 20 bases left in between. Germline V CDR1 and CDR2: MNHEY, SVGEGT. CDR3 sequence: CASSYSAAGKVFHEQYF. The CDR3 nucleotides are TGTGCCAGCAGTTACTCAGCAGCTGGGAAGGTATTCCACGAGCAGTACTTC.

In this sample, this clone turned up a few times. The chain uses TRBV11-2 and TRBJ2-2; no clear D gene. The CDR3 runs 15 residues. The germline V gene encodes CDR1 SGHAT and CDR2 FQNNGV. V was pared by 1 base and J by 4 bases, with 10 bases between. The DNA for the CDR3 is TGTGCCAGCAGCTTAGCCCCCCTTGGCACCGGGGAGCTGTTTTTT. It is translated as CASSLAPLGTGELFF.

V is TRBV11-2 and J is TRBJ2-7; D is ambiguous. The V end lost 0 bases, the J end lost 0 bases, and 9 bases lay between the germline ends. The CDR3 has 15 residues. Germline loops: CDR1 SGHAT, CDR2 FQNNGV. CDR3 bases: TGTGCCAGCAGCTTAGATCGAAGGAGCTCCTACGAGCAGTACTTC. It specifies CASSLDRRSSYEQYF. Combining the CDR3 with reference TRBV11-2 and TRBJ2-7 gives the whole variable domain EAGVAQSPRYKIIEKRQSVAFWCNPISGHATLYWYQQILGQGPKLLIQFQNNGVVDDSQLPKDRFSAERLKGVDSTLKIQPAKLEDSAVYLCASSLDRRSSYEQYFGPGTRLTVT.

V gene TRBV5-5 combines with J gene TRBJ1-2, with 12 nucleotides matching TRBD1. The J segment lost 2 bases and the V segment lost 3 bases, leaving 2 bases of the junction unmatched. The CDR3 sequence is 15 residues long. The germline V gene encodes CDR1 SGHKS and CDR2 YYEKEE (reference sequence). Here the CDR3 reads CASSWGQGANYGYTF. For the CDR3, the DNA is TGTGCCAGCAGCTGGGGACAGGGGGCGAACTATGGCTACACCTTC.